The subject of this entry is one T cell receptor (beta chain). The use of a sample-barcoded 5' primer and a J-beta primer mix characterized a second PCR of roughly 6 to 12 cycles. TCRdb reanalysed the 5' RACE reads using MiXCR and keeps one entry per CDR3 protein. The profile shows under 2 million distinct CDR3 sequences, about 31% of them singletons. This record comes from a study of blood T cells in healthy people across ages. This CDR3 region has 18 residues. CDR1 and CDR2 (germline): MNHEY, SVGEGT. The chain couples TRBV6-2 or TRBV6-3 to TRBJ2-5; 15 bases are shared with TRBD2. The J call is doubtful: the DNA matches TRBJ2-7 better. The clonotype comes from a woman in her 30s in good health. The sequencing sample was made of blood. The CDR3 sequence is CASSYGGLAGGQVHEQYF. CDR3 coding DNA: TGTGCCAGCAGTTACGGGGGACTAGCGGGAGGACAGGTCCACGAGCAGTACTTC.